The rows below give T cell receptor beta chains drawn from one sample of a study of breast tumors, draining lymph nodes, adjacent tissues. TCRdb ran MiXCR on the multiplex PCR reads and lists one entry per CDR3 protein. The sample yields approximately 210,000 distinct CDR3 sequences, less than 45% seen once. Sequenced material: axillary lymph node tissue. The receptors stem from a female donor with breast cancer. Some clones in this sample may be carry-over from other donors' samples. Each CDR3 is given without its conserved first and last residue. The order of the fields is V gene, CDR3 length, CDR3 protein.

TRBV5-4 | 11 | ASSLQGVDGYT
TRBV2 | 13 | ASSELGRGAGELF
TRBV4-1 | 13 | ASSQEDRNTGELF
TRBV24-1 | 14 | ATSDALAGGTDTQY
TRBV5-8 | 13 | ASSFGASGGDEQF
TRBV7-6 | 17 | ASSTQQGWGLTPGNEQF
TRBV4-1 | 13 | ASSQGIGSVDEQY
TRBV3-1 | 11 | ASSFRLAHEQY
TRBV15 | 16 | ATSRGGTSGPNTGELF
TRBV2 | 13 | ASSELRGAYNEQF
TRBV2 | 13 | ASRTRGGWRETQY
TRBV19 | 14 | ASSIARLAGTGELF
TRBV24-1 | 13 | ATSTYRGSYNEQF
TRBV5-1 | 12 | ASSLGRAAYEQY
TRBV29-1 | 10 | SVEGGGDEQY
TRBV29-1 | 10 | SVVRGTYEQY
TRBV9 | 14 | ASSVGSSGSPHAQY
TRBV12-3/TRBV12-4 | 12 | ASSFQGTGYGYT
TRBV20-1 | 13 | SAQDRVKGYYGYT
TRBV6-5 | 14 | ASRAHRDRGSNEQF
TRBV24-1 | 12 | ATLEHDSNYGYT
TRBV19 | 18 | ASSRPKTGTVLSGANVLT
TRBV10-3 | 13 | AITPTGSSYNEQF
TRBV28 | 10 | ASSGRRNEQC
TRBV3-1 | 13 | ASSHPGRTSYEQY
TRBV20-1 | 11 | SARLAGAETQY